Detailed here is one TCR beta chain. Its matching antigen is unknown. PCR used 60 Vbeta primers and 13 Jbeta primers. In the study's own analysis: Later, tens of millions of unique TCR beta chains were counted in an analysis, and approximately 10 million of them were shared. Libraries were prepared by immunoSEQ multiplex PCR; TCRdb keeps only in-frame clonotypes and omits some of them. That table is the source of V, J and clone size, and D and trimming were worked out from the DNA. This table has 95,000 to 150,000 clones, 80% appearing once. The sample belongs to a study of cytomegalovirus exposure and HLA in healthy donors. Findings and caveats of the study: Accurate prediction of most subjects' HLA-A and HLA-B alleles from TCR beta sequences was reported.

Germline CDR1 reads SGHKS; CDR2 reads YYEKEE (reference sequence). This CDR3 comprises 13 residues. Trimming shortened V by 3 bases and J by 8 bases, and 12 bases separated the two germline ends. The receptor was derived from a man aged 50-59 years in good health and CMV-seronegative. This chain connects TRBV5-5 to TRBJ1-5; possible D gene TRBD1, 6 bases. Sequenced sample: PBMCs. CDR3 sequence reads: CASSWGPGEPQHF. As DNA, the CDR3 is TGTGCCAGCAGCTGGGGCCCAGGGGAGCCCCAGCATTTT.